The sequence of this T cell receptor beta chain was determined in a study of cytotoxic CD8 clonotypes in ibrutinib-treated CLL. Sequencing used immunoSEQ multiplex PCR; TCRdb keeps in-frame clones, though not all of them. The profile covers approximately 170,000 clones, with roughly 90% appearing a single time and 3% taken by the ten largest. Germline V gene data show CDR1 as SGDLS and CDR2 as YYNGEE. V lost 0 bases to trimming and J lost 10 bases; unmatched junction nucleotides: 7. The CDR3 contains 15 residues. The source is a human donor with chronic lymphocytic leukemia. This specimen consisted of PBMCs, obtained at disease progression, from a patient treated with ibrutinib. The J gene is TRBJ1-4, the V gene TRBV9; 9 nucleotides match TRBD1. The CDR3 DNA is TGTGCCAGCAGCGTAGGGGGGACAGGGTTTGGAAAACTGTTTTTT. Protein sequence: CASSVGGTGFGKLFF.